Shown below are 12 T cell receptor beta chains from a single sample sequenced in a study of shared clonotypes between healthy human individuals. Assay used: immunoSEQ multiplex PCR; TCRdb lists only in-frame clones, some missing. Found here are over 2 million clones, roughly 94% of them singletons; the top ten hold 0.13%. The sample was naive CD4+ T cells sorted from blood. Sample subset: CD45RA+ positively selected. These receptors all stem from a man younger than 35 in good health.

The chain employs TRBV30 and TRBJ2-7; weak D call: TRBD1 (5 bases). V dropped 2 bases and J dropped 5 bases, with 16 bases sitting between them. The CDR3 has 14 residues. From germline, CDR1 is GTSNPN and CDR2 SVGIG (reference sequence). CDR3 sequence (DNA): TGTGCCTGGAGTAGCAGGGCCTGGGGAAACGAGCAGTACTTC. Translated, it gives CAWSSRAWGNEQYF. Variable domain in full (rest from reference TRBV30 and TRBJ2-7): SQTIHQWPATLVQPVGSPLSLECTVEGTSNPNLYWYRQAAGRGLQLLFYSVGIGQISSEVPQNLSASRPQDRQFILSSKKLLLSDSGFYLCAWSSRAWGNEQYFGPGTRLTVT.

The chain has TRBV2 and TRBJ2-5; D not resolved. The CDR3 contains 11 residues. Trimming left V 7 bases short and J 3 bases short, with 6 bases between. Germline CDR1 SNHLY, CDR2 FYNNEI. The DNA for the CDR3 is TGTGCCAGCAAATTAGAAGAGACCCAGTACTTC. Amino acid sequence: CASKLEETQYF.

V is TRBV6-1 and J is TRBJ2-3; D unclear. Germline CDR1 is MNHNS and CDR2 is SASEGT. Trimming took 6 bases from V and 6 from J, leaving 13 bases between them. The CDR3 totals 13 residues. CDR3 amino acids: CASRVLVGDTQYF. The CDR3 DNA reads TGTGCCAGCAGGGTCCTAGTAGGGGATACGCAGTATTTT.

This clone appeared once. This chain links TRBV10-1 with TRBJ2-3; no firm D call. CDR3 size: 16 residues. The ends were cut back, 10 bases at V and 0 bases at J, with 20 bases in the middle. Germline V CDR1 and CDR2: WNHNN, SYGVQD (reference sequence). The CDR3 DNA reads TGCGCCACCCCCGAAGGGATCAATCGAAGCACAGATACGCAGTATTTT. This gives the protein CATPEGINRSTDTQYF.

This chain joins TRBV5-1 and TRBJ1-1, with D possibly TRBD1 on 5 matching bases. This CDR3 is built from 16 residues. Germline V CDR1 and CDR2: SGHRS, YFSETQ. The V end was cut by 0 bases, the J end by 0 bases, with 12 bases between. CDR3 coding DNA: TGCGCCAGCAGCTTGGGAGGACAAATCATGAACACTGAAGCTTTCTTT. It translates to CASSLGGQIMNTEAFF.

This rearrangement joins TRBV18 to TRBJ2-1; 8 bases map to TRBD2. The CDR3 has 17 residues. V dropped 0 bases and J dropped 3; count of bases not matched to a gene: 7. CDR1 is KGHSH, CDR2 LQKENI, per germline. CDR3 amino acids: CASSPPRRREVYNEQFF. In nucleotides, the CDR3 is TGTGCCAGCTCACCACCGAGGAGGCGGGAGGTCTACAATGAGCAGTTCTTC.

CDR3 protein: CASSLGQFMYNEQFF. CDR3 DNA: TGTGCCAGCAGCTTAGGACAGTTCATGTACAATGAGCAGTTCTTC. This chain joins TRBV5-8 and TRBJ2-1; weak D call: TRBD1 (6 bases). The CDR3 extends over 15 amino acids. Germline-derived CDR1 and CDR2 are SGHTS and YDEGEE. Trimming cost V 2 bases and J 4 bases, with 13 bases left between them.

This sequence joins TRBV11-2 and TRBJ1-1; no reliable D call. Deletions cut 3 bases from V and 0 bases from J, with 5 bases between. The CDR3 runs to 13 residues. Germline loops: CDR1 SGHAT, CDR2 FQNNGV. The CDR3 bases are TGTGCCAGCAGCTTGATTATGAACACTGAAGCTTTCTTT. This translates into CASSLIMNTEAFF.

Remarks on this clone: Germline is not matched at one junction end, which may reflect a read error. The V and J genes are TRBV28 and TRBJ1-2, with D maybe TRBD1 (6 bases). The CDR3 covers 11 residues. From germline, CDR1 is MDHEN and CDR2 SYDVKM. The CDR3 spells CAGRGHYGYTF. The CDR3 DNA reads as TGTGCCGGCAGGGGACACTATGGCTACACCTTC.

V usage is TRBV6-1 and J usage is TRBJ2-5; D gene ambiguous. The CDR3 sequence is 14 residues long. Trimming took 2 bases from V and 2 from J, leaving 9 bases between them. Germline V gene data show CDR1 as MNHNS and CDR2 as SASEGT. CDR3 sequence (DNA): TGTGCCAGCAGTGAAACCGACCAGCAAGAGACCCAGTACTTC. The encoded protein is CASSETDQQETQYF.

The chain recombines TRBV10-2 with TRBJ2-3, with 7 bases lining up with TRBD2. The CDR3 loop spans 16 amino acids. The germline gives CDR1 WSHSY, CDR2 SAAADI. V was pared by 1 base and J by 1 base, with 5 bases of the junction left unmatched. The CDR3 DNA reads as TGCGCCAGCAGTGAGTTTTATAGCGGGCGCACAGATACGCAGTATTTT. Protein product: CASSEFYSGRTDTQYF.

The rearrangement links TRBV9 to TRBJ1-3, with TRBD1 as a possible D gene (5 bases). From germline, CDR1 is SGDLS and CDR2 YYNGEE. Trimming took off 4 bases at V and 4 bases at J, with 12 bases between the two ends. CDR3 length: 14 amino acids. The CDR3 DNA sequence: TGTGCCAGCAGCCGTCAGGGTTCGGGAAACACCATATATTTT. Encoded protein: CASSRQGSGNTIYF.